This T cell receptor beta chain was obtained from a study of T-cell memory formation after mild COVID-19. TCRdb passed the 5' RACE reads through MiXCR, listing each CDR3 protein once. In the table there are 210,000 or so distinct CDR3 sequences, approximately 10% of which are singletons. Trimming cost V 1 base and J 4 bases; bases outside gene matches: 3. This CDR3 comprises 16 residues. Germline CDR1 LGHNA, CDR2 YNFKEQ. This receptor was identified in a man younger than 35 who had mild COVID-19 (a few samples of this study predate the infection). Cell type and time point are not known. The rearrangement uses TRBV4-2 and TRBJ2-3, with 12 positions matching TRBD1. Source material: PBMCs or a T cell subset sorted from them (not recorded which). The CDR3 spells CASSQAGTGGSDTQYF. The CDR3 DNA sequence: TGTGCCAGCAGCCAAGCCGGGACAGGGGGCTCAGATACGCAGTATTTT.